What follows are 17 T cell receptor beta chains derived from one specimen sequenced in a study of T cells after yellow fever vaccination. One entry per CDR3 protein results from TCRdb running MiXCR on the 5' RACE reads. The sample includes around 610,000 distinct CDR3 sequences, about 14% of them seen just once. The sample in question was PBMCs, obtained on the day of the yellow fever booster vaccination. These receptors were taken from a man aged 25-45 years who received the YFV17D yellow fever vaccine.

V and J are TRBV20-1 and TRBJ2-3; D may be TRBD1 (5 bases). The CDR3 length is 14 residues. Germline V gene data show CDR1 as DFQATT and CDR2 as SNEGSKA (reference sequence). V was trimmed by 6 bases and J by 0 bases, leaving 13 bases between them. The CDR3 loop reads CSAQGFASTDTQYF. The CDR3 nucleotides are TGCAGTGCCCAGGGCTTCGCTAGCACAGATACGCAGTATTTT.

The gene calls are TRBV21-1 and TRBJ2-5. TRBV21-1 is an annotated pseudogene. The length of the CDR3 is 16 residues. In DNA form, the CDR3 reads TGTGCCAGCAGCAAAGCGCTTTGGGGGATGGGAGAGACCCAGTACTTC. Translated, it gives CASSKALWGMGETQYF.

This clonotype has ten or more counts. The chain combines TRBV4-1 with TRBJ2-7; tentatively, D is TRBD2 (5 bases). Looked up from germline, CDR1 is MGHRA and CDR2 is YSYEKL. V was trimmed by 2 bases and J by 7 bases, leaving 24 bases between them. The CDR3 contains 17 residues. The CDR3 protein is CASSQRPHSMGAGEQYF. DNA for the CDR3: TGCGCCAGCAGCCAACGGCCTCACAGCATGGGCGCGGGTGAGCAGTACTTC.

The sample holds a few counts of this clonotype. The rearrangement joins TRBV5-5 to TRBJ2-7; the match to TRBD2 covers 15 bases. CDR1 is SGHKS and CDR2 is YYEKEE in the germline V gene (reference sequence). J was trimmed by 7 bases and V by 2 bases; bases with no gene match: 10. The CDR3 spans 17 residues. This CDR3 reads CASSLGGLAGGPSEQYF. CDR3 DNA sequence: TGTGCCAGCAGCTTAGGAGGACTAGCGGGAGGGCCGAGTGAGCAGTACTTC.

This clonotype was seen only a few times. The V call is TRBV4-3, the J call TRBJ2-3; D may be TRBD1 (5 bases). The germline gives CDR1 LGHNA, CDR2 YSLEER. The CDR3 runs 16 residues. Deletions cut 0 bases from V and 0 bases from J, with 10 bases between. CDR3 bases: TGCGCCAGCAGCCAAGATACAGGCGGAAGCACAGATACGCAGTATTTT. Amino acid sequence: CASSQDTGGSTDTQYF.

There are a few counts of this clonotype. The chain links TRBV28 to TRBJ2-1, with TRBD2 matching 9 bases. The CDR3 is 13 residues long. Trimming at V came to 6 bases and at J to 12 bases, leaving 9 bases not matched to a gene. Germline V gene data show CDR1 as MDHEN and CDR2 as SYDVKM. This CDR3 reads CASSPGLAFGQFF. In nucleotides, the CDR3 is TGTGCCAGCAGCCCGGGACTAGCTTTCGGGCAGTTCTTC.

V is TRBV21-1 and J is TRBJ2-7; TRBD2, the D gene given by the table, was not confirmed from the DNA. TRBV21-1 is designated a pseudogene. CDR3 length equals 15 residues. The DNA of the CDR3 is TGTGCCAGCAGCGCAACTAGGGGGTTACGCTACGAGCAGTACTTC. Translating it yields CASSATRGLRYEQYF.

In DNA, the CDR3 is TGTGCCATCAGCCCCGGACTGGTCGGGCAGTACTTC. Protein product: CAISPGLVGQYF. The genes are TRBV10-3 and TRBJ2-7, with a tentative D call TRBD2 (5 bases). The CDR3 consists of 12 residues. Trimming cost V 6 bases and J 9 bases, with 15 bases left between them. The germline gives CDR1 ENHRY, CDR2 SYGVKD.

The chain carries TRBV7-2 and TRBJ1-2; the D is unclear. This CDR3 is built from 13 residues. The V gene's germline CDR1 is SGHTA and CDR2 FQGNSA. V lost 1 base to trimming and J lost 8 bases, with 11 bases between them. CDR3 in amino acids: CASSLGSGSGYTF. DNA of the CDR3: TGTGCCAGCAGCTTAGGGAGCGGGAGCGGCTACACCTTC.

This sequence joins TRBV2 and TRBJ1-6, with 7 bases identical to TRBD1. This CDR3 contains 15 residues. CDR1 is SNHLY, CDR2 FYNNEI, per germline. V was pared by 4 bases and J by 7 bases, with 7 bases of the junction left unmatched. Here the CDR3 reads CASSGVGGRNSPLHF. In DNA form, the CDR3 reads TGTGCCAGCAGTGGCGTAGGGGGCCGAAATTCACCCCTCCACTTT. Using reference TRBV2 and TRBJ1-6 for the parts outside the CDR3, the full variable domain is EPEVTQTPSHQVTQMGQEVILRCVPISNHLYFYWYRQILGQKVEFLVSFYNNEISEKSEIFDDQFSVERPDGSNFTLKIRSTKLEDSAMYFCASSGVGGRNSPLHFGNGTRLTVT.

Only a few counts were recorded for this clonotype. This rearrangement joins TRBV4-2 to TRBJ1-3, with D maybe TRBD1 (6 bases). Per the germline V gene, CDR1 is LGHNA and CDR2 is YNFKEQ. Trimming stripped 2 bases from V and 3 bases from J, with 14 bases between. The CDR3 is made up of 16 amino acids. CDR3 coding DNA: TGTGCCAGCAGCCAATTCTTACAGGGCGGTGGAAACACCATATATTTT. Its protein is CASSQFLQGGGNTIYF.

This clonotype appeared a few times. The gene calls are TRBV7-9 and TRBJ2-7; the match to TRBD1 covers 7 bases. The CDR3 runs to 13 residues. Germline V gene sequence: CDR1 SEHNR, CDR2 FQNEAQ (reference sequence). Trimming took 5 bases from V and 1 from J; bases not matched to a gene: 2. DNA of the CDR3: TGTGCCAGCAGCACGACAGGGTCCTACGAGCAGTACTTC. Amino acid sequence: CASSTTGSYEQYF.

This chain uses TRBV4-2 with TRBJ2-2, with TRBD2 identical over 10 bases. The trim removed 0 bases at V and 0 bases at J, leaving 4 bases unmatched. This CDR3 spans 18 amino acids. Germline-derived CDR1 and CDR2 are LGHNA and YNFKEQ. The CDR3: CASSQDVTSGTNTGELFF. CDR3 nucleotide sequence: TGTGCCAGCAGCCAAGATGTTACTAGCGGGACGAACACCGGGGAGCTGTTTTTT.

This clonotype was seen a few times. The chain links TRBV29-1 to TRBJ2-3, with 7 nucleotides matching TRBD1. CDR3 length: 13 residues. V lost 7 bases, J lost 1 base, and 5 bases stayed unmatched. CDR1 and CDR2 from the germline V gene are SQVTM and ANQGSEA. The CDR3 bases are TGCAGCGCCGATCAGGGGGGCACAGATACGCAGTATTTT. Translated, it gives CSADQGGTDTQYF.

The CDR3 coding sequence is TGCGCCAGCAGCCAAGGGGCCGGGACCTCGAACACCGGGGAGCTGTTTTTT. Its translation: CASSQGAGTSNTGELFF. The J gene is TRBJ2-2, the V gene TRBV4-3, with D perhaps given as TRBD1 or TRBD2 (5 bases each). The CDR3 length is 17 residues. The V end lost 1 base, the J end lost 0 bases, and 12 bases lay between the germline ends. Germline lookup yields CDR1 LGHNA and CDR2 YSLEER.

This clonotype has just a few counts. The genes are TRBV14 and TRBJ2-5, with 8 nucleotides matching TRBD1. Germline-derived CDR1 and CDR2 are SGHDN and FVKESK. The CDR3 consists of 15 residues. V lost 4 bases to trimming and J lost 5 bases; unmatched junction nucleotides: 9. The CDR3 DNA reads as TGTGCCAGCAGCCGGCGGACAGGGTTTATCGAGACCCAGTACTTC. This translates into CASSRRTGFIETQYF. Filled out from reference TRBV14 and TRBJ2-5, the complete variable domain reads EAGVTQFPSHSVIEKGQTVTLRCDPISGHDNLYWYRRVMGKEIKFLLHFVKESKQDESGMPNNRFLAERTGGTYSTLKVQPAELEDSGVYFCASSRRTGFIETQYFGPGTRLLVL.

The rearrangement uses TRBV20-1 and TRBJ2-1, with a tentative D call TRBD1 (6 bases). The length of the CDR3 is 14 residues. V was pared by 2 bases and J by 7 bases, with 15 bases between. Per germline, CDR1 DFQATT and CDR2 SNEGSKA (reference sequence). The CDR3 protein is CSARRPGDRNEQFF. The CDR3 bases are TGCAGTGCTAGAAGGCCAGGGGATCGGAATGAGCAGTTCTTC.